A selection of T cell receptor beta chains follows, all from one sample in a study of CD8+CD57+ T cells in acquired aplastic anemia. TCRdb itself ran the reads through MiXCR, one entry per CDR3 protein. The sample has about 400,000 distinct CDR3 sequences; 65% to 75% are singletons. The sample consisted of sorted CD4+, CD8+, or CD8+CD57+ T cells (not recorded which) from PBMCs. These receptors were obtained from a human donor in good health, serving as a control. Each CDR3 is given without its conserved first and last residue.

J gene	V gene	CDR3 protein
TRBJ2-5	TRBV7-2	ASSLAGQPKY
TRBJ1-4	TRBV7-9	ASSPRAGGTYNF
TRBJ1-6	TRBV4-2	ASSWGLRPNSPLH
TRBJ2-3	TRBV5-1	ASSSRDRRGDTQY
TRBJ2-5	TRBV2	ASSPRQSEETQY
TRBJ2-1	TRBV5-1	ASSLDGQGSGDEQF
TRBJ1-6	TRBV12-3/TRBV12-4	ASTSVPRDSPLH
TRBJ1-5	TRBV12-5	ASGLGENGNQPQH
TRBJ2-2	TRBV2	ASSEGGMNTPQLF
TRBJ2-7	TRBV7-2	ASSLSRTTDEQY
TRBJ1-2	TRBV12-3/TRBV12-4	ASETQGFYGYT
TRBJ1-3	TRBV5-6	ASGQDMYAGNTIY